Listed here are 21 T cell receptor beta chains from one sample, sequenced in a study of cytomegalovirus exposure and HLA in healthy donors. The PCR was carried out with 60 Vbeta primers and 13 Jbeta primers. TCRdb keeps only in-frame clones here, not all; method: immunoSEQ multiplex PCR. In the table there are 200,000 to 300,000 clones, approximately 85% of which are singletons. Sequencing was performed on PBMCs. The receptors here all came from a woman aged 40 to 50 in good health and CMV-seropositive.

This clone was found a few times. The gene calls are TRBV2 and TRBJ2-1; 8 bases fit TRBD2. This CDR3 is 13 amino acids long. V lost 11 bases to trimming and J lost 6 bases; unmatched junction nucleotides: 9. Per germline, CDR1 SNHLY and CDR2 FYNNEI. The CDR3 DNA reads as TGTGCCCTAATCGAGCGGGAGAGCAATGAGCAGTTCTTC. Translation gives CALIERESNEQFF. The full variable domain, completed using reference TRBV2 and TRBJ2-1, is EPEVTQTPSHQVTQMGQEVILRCVPISNHLYFYWYRQILGQKVEFLVSFYNNEISEKSEIFDDQFSVERPDGSNFTLKIRSTKLEDSAMYFCALIERESNEQFFGPGTRLTVL.

This chain connects TRBV18 to TRBJ2-3, with a tentative D call TRBD1 (5 bases). The CDR3 has 15 amino acids. Germline V lookup: CDR1 KGHSH, CDR2 LQKENI. Trimming left V 3 bases short and J 2 bases short, with 12 bases between. The CDR3 loop is CASSPRVGSTDTQYF. Here the CDR3 DNA reads TGTGCCAGCTCACCCAGGGTGGGGTCCACAGATACGCAGTATTTT.

The gene calls are TRBV5-1 and TRBJ2-6; D call uncertain. From germline, CDR1 is SGHRS and CDR2 YFSETQ. The V end lost 4 bases, the J end lost 0 bases, and 5 bases lay between the germline ends. There are 14 residues in the CDR3. CDR3 DNA: TGCGCCAGCAGCAGACTCTCTGGGGCCAACGTCCTGACTTTC. It codes for CASSRLSGANVLTF.

The rearrangement uses TRBV7-9 and TRBJ2-2; a weak D match, TRBD2 (6 bases). This CDR3 is built from 15 residues. The germline V gene has CDR1 SEHNR and CDR2 FQNEAQ (reference sequence). DNA for the CDR3: TGTTCCATCCCGACCGGGACTTACAACACCGGGGAGCTGTTTTTT. Translation: CSIPTGTYNTGELFF.

This clone was detected only a few times. CDR3 amino acids: CASRDREYEKLFF. CDR3 DNA: TGTGCCAGTAGGGACAGGGAATACGAAAAACTGTTTTTT. The rearrangement joins TRBV19 to TRBJ1-4, with 8 nucleotides matching TRBD1. The J segment lost 8 bases and the V segment lost 6 bases, leaving 5 bases of the junction unmatched. The CDR3 sequence is 13 residues long. CDR1 is LNHDA, CDR2 SQIVND, per germline (reference sequence).

This sequence joins TRBV10-3 and TRBJ1-1, with no clear D. V lost 4 bases to trimming and J lost 1 base, with 4 bases between them. Germline CDR1 and CDR2: ENHRY and SYGVKD. The CDR3 has 12 residues. CDR3 loop: CAISGGNTEAFF. The CDR3 nucleotides are TGTGCCATCAGTGGAGGGAACACTGAAGCTTTCTTT.

The chain joins TRBV14 to TRBJ2-4; TRBD2 matches at 8 bases. J lost 1 base, V lost 7 bases, and 9 bases had no gene match. Germline values: CDR1 SGHDN, CDR2 FVKESK. CDR3 length equals 16 residues. The CDR3 reads CASMHEREKAKNIQYF. CDR3 nucleotides: TGTGCCAGCATGCATGAGCGGGAGAAGGCCAAAAACATTCAGTACTTC. The variable domain in full, with the rest retrieved from reference TRBV14 and TRBJ2-4, is EAGVTQFPSHSVIEKGQTVTLRCDPISGHDNLYWYRRVMGKEIKFLLHFVKESKQDESGMPNNRFLAERTGGTYSTLKVQPAELEDSGVYFCASMHEREKAKNIQYFGAGTRLSVL.

CDR3 nucleotides: TGTGCCAGCAGCAAAGCGCGACCCTCTGTCCAGGTTATCACAGATACGCAGTATTTT. Encoded protein: CASSKARPSVQVITDTQYF. The J gene is TRBJ2-3, the V gene TRBV21-1; no check of the table's D call, TRBD1, against the DNA was made. TRBV21-1 is given as a pseudogene. The CDR3 is 19 residues long.

V is TRBV27 and J is TRBJ2-2; D perhaps matches TRBD1 (5 bases). The CDR3 spans 16 residues. V lost 0 bases to trimming and J lost 4 bases, with 12 bases between them. Germline loops: CDR1 MNHEY, CDR2 SMNVEV (reference sequence). The CDR3 region is CASSLSRQGTTGELFF. CDR3 DNA: TGTGCCAGCAGTTTATCGAGGCAGGGCACCACCGGGGAGCTGTTTTTT.

The CDR3 is CASSLAANTEAFF. The DNA of the CDR3 is TGTGCCAGCAGCTTAGCGGCGAACACTGAAGCTTTCTTT. This chain links TRBV7-6 with TRBJ1-1; D not certain. Trimming took 0 bases from V and 1 from J, leaving 3 bases between them. The CDR3 is 13 residues long. Germline V gene data show CDR1 as SGHVS and CDR2 as FNYEAQ.

The chain employs TRBV15 and TRBJ2-7; 8 bases align to TRBD2. V dropped 5 bases and J dropped 2; count of bases not matched to a gene: 5. Germline V gene data show CDR1 as LNHNV and CDR2 as YYDKDF (reference sequence). The CDR3 extends over 14 amino acids. In nucleotides, the CDR3 is TGTGCCACCAGCGACCGGGAGGGCCCCTACGAGCAGTACTTC. This gives the protein CATSDREGPYEQYF.

This clone was counted between two and nine times. This rearrangement joins TRBV14 to TRBJ2-3; D is ambiguous. Germline loops: CDR1 SGHDN, CDR2 FVKESK. V was cut by 3 bases and J by 7 bases, with 8 bases left in between. The length of the CDR3 is 12 residues. CDR3 protein: CASSQLSYTQYF. The CDR3 DNA sequence: TGTGCCAGCAGCCAGCTGAGCTATACGCAGTATTTT.

The chain carries TRBV5-1 and TRBJ2-3; TRBD2 agrees at 10 bases. CDR3 size: 16 residues. The V and J ends lost 3 bases and 1 base, in that order; junction bases with no gene match: 5. Germline V gene data show CDR1 as SGHRS and CDR2 as YFSETQ. In nucleotides, the CDR3 is TGCGCCAGCAGCTGGGAAGCGGGAGGGGGCACAGATACGCAGTATTTT. It codes for CASSWEAGGGTDTQYF.

The rearrangement links TRBV18 to TRBJ2-5; D unresolved. Trimming pared 6 bases from V and 2 bases from J, leaving 13 bases between. Germline V lookup: CDR1 KGHSH, CDR2 LQKENI. This CDR3 comprises 14 residues. The DNA for the CDR3 is TGTGCCAGCTCCCCCCGGCAGACACAAGAGACCCAGTACTTC. The encoded protein is CASSPRQTQETQYF.

On this clone: This specimen includes other DNA sequences encoding the same CDR3. V is TRBV30 and J is TRBJ2-2; 12 positions agree with TRBD2. Germline values: CDR1 GTSNPN, CDR2 SVGIG (reference sequence). The CDR3 consists of 16 residues. With 5 bases clipped from V and 5 bases from J, the junction kept 9 bases outside the gene matches. The CDR3 loop reads CAWDGPTSGRTGELFF. The CDR3 DNA reads TGTGCCTGGGACGGGCCCACTAGCGGGAGGACCGGGGAGCTGTTTTTT.

The rearrangement uses TRBV4-3 and TRBJ1-3; D is unclear. Germline V CDR1 and CDR2: LGHNA, YSLEER. V was trimmed by 0 bases and J by 2 bases, leaving 11 bases between them. This CDR3 comprises 16 residues. The CDR3 DNA is TGCGCCAGCAGCCAAGATCGGGTGGCGGCTGGAAACACCATATATTTT. Translation gives CASSQDRVAAGNTIYF.

V usage is TRBV10-3 and J usage is TRBJ2-2; no definite D call. The V end lost 6 bases, the J end lost 3 bases, and 11 bases lay between the germline ends. The V gene's germline CDR1 is ENHRY and CDR2 SYGVKD. This CDR3 region has 14 residues. The CDR3 DNA sequence: TGTGCCATCAGCGACGGGTCGGACACCGGGGAGCTGTTTTTT. Translation: CAISDGSDTGELFF.

The chain combines TRBV2 with TRBJ2-5; D perhaps matches TRBD2 (6 bases). The germline V and J ends were trimmed by 6 bases and 5 bases, with 19 bases remaining between them. The CDR3 has 15 residues. CDR1 and CDR2 (germline): SNHLY, FYNNEI. CDR3 DNA: TGTGCCAGCAGGGCCGGGACTCTTAGCGATGAGACCCAGTACTTC. Residues: CASRAGTLSDETQYF. The whole variable domain, filled in from reference TRBV2 and TRBJ2-5, reads EPEVTQTPSHQVTQMGQEVILRCVPISNHLYFYWYRQILGQKVEFLVSFYNNEISEKSEIFDDQFSVERPDGSNFTLKIRSTKLEDSAMYFCASRAGTLSDETQYFGPGTRLLVL.

This chain uses TRBV7-8 with TRBJ1-2; 10 positions agree with TRBD1. The CDR3 is made up of 15 amino acids. The V segment lost 1 base and the J segment 8 bases; nucleotides outside the gene matches: 7. The germline V gene encodes CDR1 SGHVS and CDR2 FQNEAQ. The CDR3 nucleotides are TGTGCCAGCAGCTTAGTGGCTGACAGGGGGCGCGGCTACACCTTC. Protein product: CASSLVADRGRGYTF.

The V and J genes are TRBV19 and TRBJ1-5; D remains unclear. From germline, CDR1 is LNHDA and CDR2 SQIVND (reference sequence). Trimming shortened V by 1 base and J by 4 bases, and 11 bases separated the two germline ends. CDR3 length: 15 residues. The CDR3 protein is CASSIGRLENQPQHF. CDR3 sequence (DNA): TGTGCCAGTAGTATAGGGAGACTGGAAAATCAGCCCCAGCATTTT.

This chain connects TRBV9 to TRBJ1-4, with TRBD1 identical over 9 bases. This CDR3 comprises 15 residues. Germline CDR1 SGDLS, CDR2 YYNGEE. Unmatched junction bases numbered 6, after V lost 2 bases and J lost 7 bases. CDR3 bases: TGTGCCAGCAGCGTTGGACAGGGGATTGGTGAAAAACTGTTTTTT. This gives the protein CASSVGQGIGEKLFF. The variable domain in full, completed from reference TRBV9 and TRBJ1-4, reads DSGVTQTPKHLITATGQRVTLRCSPRSGDLSVYWYQQSLDQGLQFLIQYYNGEERAKGNILERFSAQQFPDLHSELNLSSLELGDSALYFCASSVGQGIGEKLFFGSGTQLSVL.